This paragraph reports one TCR beta chain. Antigen: not known. Orbital computed tomography and thyroid ultrasound, together with serum TRAb and thyroxine and clinical symptoms, were used for diagnoses. The CDR3 has 14 amino acids. The V and J ends lost 0 bases and 6 bases, in that order; junction bases with no gene match: 4. Per the germline V gene, CDR1 is ENHRY and CDR2 is SYGVKD. These data are taken from a study of T cells in Graves' hyperthyroidism and ophthalmopathy. Study-wide findings and caveats: Researchers found most expanded thyroid clonotypes above 0.001 in blood as well. Prediction of ophthalmopathy progression came a median around 6 months pre-onset.

Template material for amplifying TCR beta CDR3 regions consisted of RNA transcripts. With the HTBI primer set, the TCR CDR3 went through a first round of RT-PCR. TCRdb recomputed calls from the multiplex PCR reads with MiXCR, one row per CDR3 protein. The profile shows roughly 500,000 distinct CDR3 sequences, 40% to 50% of them singletons. The source of this sequence is an adult woman with Graves' disease, either hyperthyroidism or ophthalmopathy (not recorded which). This chain links TRBV10-3 with TRBJ1-1, with 7 bases that match TRBD1. Sequencing was performed on peripheral blood or thyroid tissue (not recorded which). CDR3 bases: TGTGCCATCAGTGAGTCGAAAGGGGGCTCTGAAGCTTTCTTT. Amino acid sequence: CAISESKGGSEAFF.